The clone carrying this T cell receptor beta chain is a singleton in its sample. The sample belongs to a study of blood T cell repertoires in COVID-19. Background on the study: The study drew acute and convalescent COVID-19 samples from the United States, Italy and Spain. T cells, B-cell-depleted T cells, or PBMCs supplied cDNA or gDNA.

Germline CDR1 MNHEY, CDR2 SVGAGI. Trimming pared 6 bases from V and 7 bases from J, leaving 15 bases between. The CDR3 is 13 residues long. Methods used by the authors: Estimation of nucleated cell counts relied on the amplification of reference gene primers. The method was immunoSEQ multiplex PCR; TCRdb's version includes in-frame clones alone and lacks a portion of them. V and J calls and clone size come straight from that table; D and trimming were deduced from the DNA. The table has roughly 150,000 clones, 70% to 80% seen once; the top ten hold roughly 7.5%. Source material: peripheral blood. The receptor was derived from a man aged 55 to 70 with acute or convalescent COVID-19. The V and J genes are TRBV6-5 and TRBJ1-2, with D perhaps TRBD1 (5 bases). The CDR3 spells CASRPGGLFGYTF. For the CDR3, the DNA is TGTGCCAGCAGACCCGGGGGTTTGTTTGGCTACACCTTC.